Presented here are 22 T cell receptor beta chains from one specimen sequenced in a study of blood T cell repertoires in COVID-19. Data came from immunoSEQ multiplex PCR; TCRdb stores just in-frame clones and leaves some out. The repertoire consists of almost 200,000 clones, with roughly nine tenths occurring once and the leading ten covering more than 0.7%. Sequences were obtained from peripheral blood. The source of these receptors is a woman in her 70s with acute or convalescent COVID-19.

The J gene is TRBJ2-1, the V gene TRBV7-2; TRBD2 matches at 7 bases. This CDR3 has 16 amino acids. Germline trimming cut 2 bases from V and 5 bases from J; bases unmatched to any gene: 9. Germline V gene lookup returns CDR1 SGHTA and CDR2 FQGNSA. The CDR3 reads CASSLLRGLLHNEQFF. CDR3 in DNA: TGTGCCAGCAGCTTACTCCGGGGACTACTCCACAATGAGCAGTTCTTC.

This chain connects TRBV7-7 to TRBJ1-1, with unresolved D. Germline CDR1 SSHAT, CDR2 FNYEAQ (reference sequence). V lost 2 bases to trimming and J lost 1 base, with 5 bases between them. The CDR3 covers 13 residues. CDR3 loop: CASSLSGNTEAFF. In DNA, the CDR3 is TGTGCCAGCAGCTTATCAGGGAACACTGAAGCTTTCTTT.

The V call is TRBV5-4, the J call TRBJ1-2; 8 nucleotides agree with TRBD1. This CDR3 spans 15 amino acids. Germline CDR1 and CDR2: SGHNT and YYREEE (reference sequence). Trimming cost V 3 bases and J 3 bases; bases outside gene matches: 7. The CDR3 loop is CASSSGQGGHYGYTF. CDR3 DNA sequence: TGTGCCAGCAGCTCCGGACAGGGCGGGCACTATGGCTACACCTTC.

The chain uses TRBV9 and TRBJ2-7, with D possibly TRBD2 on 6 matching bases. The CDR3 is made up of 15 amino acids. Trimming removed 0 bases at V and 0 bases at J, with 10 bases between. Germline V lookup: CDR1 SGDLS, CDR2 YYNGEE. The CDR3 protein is CASSVGSGPSYEQYF. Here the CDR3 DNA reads TGTGCCAGCAGCGTAGGCAGCGGGCCCTCCTACGAGCAGTACTTC.

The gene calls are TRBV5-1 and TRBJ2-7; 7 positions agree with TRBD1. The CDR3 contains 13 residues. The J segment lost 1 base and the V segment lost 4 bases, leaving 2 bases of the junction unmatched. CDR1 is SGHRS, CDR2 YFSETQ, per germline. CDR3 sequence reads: CASSRDRSYEQYF. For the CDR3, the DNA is TGCGCCAGCAGCCGGGACAGATCCTACGAGCAGTACTTC.

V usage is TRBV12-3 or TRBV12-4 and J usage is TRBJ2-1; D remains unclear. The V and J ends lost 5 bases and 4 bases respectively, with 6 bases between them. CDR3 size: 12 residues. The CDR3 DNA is TGTGCCAGCAGTCGAACATACAATGAGCAGTTCTTC. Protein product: CASSRTYNEQFF.

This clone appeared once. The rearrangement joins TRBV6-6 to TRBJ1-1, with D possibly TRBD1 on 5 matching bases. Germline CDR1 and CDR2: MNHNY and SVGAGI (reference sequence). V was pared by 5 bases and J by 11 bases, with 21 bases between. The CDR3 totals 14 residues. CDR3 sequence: CASSGAGLPPWAFF. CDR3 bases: TGTGCCAGCAGTGGGGCGGGACTGCCCCCGTGGGCTTTCTTT.

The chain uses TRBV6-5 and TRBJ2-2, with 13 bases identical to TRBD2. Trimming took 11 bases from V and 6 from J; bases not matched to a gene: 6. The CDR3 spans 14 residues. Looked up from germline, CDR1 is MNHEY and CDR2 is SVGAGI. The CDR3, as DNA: TGTGCCGGACGACTAGCGGGAGGCTCCGGGGAGCTGTTTTTT. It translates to CAGRLAGGSGELFF.

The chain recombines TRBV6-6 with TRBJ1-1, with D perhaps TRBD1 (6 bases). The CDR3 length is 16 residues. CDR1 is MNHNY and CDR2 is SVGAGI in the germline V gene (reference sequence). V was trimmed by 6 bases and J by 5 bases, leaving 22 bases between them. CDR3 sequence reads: CASRPGTPGGLTEAFF. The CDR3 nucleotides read TGTGCCAGCAGACCGGGGACACCCGGAGGTTTAACTGAAGCTTTCTTT.

The chain's CDR3 is CASSERGARPDTQYF. The DNA for the CDR3 is TGCGCCAGCAGCGAACGTGGGGCCAGGCCAGATACGCAGTATTTT. The V gene is TRBV5-1, the J gene TRBJ2-3, with a possible D match to TRBD1 (5 bases). The V and J ends lost 4 bases and 4 bases respectively, with 16 bases between them. This CDR3 region has 15 residues. CDR1 is SGHRS and CDR2 is YFSETQ in the germline V gene.

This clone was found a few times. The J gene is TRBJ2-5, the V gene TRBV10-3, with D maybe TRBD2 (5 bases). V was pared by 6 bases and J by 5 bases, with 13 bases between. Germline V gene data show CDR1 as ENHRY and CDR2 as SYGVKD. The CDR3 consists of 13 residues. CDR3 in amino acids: CAIRDSPAETQYF. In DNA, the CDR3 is TGTGCCATCAGGGACTCCCCGGCGGAGACCCAGTACTTC.

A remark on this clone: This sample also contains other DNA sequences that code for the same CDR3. The CDR3 loop is CASSQRDYEQYF. CDR3 nucleotides: TGTGCCAGCAGCCAGAGAGATTACGAGCAGTACTTC. The V gene is TRBV3-1 (or the pseudogene TRBV3-2), the J gene TRBJ2-7; no clear D. Deletions cut 3 bases from V and 4 bases from J, with 7 bases between. The CDR3 length is 12 residues. Germline lookup yields CDR1 LGHDT and CDR2 YNNKEL (reference sequence).

CDR3 residues: CSASFWTGGYGYTF. CDR3 in DNA: TGCAGTGCTAGTTTTTGGACAGGAGGCTATGGCTACACCTTC. J is TRBJ1-2 and V is TRBV20-1; 7 positions agree with TRBD1. Germline values: CDR1 DFQATT, CDR2 SNEGSKA (reference sequence). The V and J ends lost 3 bases and 4 bases, in that order; junction bases with no gene match: 8. This CDR3 comprises 14 residues.

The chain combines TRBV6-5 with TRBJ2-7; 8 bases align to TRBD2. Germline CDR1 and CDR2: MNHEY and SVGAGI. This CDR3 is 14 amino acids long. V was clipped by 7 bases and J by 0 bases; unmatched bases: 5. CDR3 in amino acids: CASTKAGDSYEQYF. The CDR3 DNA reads TGTGCCAGCACCAAAGCGGGGGACTCCTACGAGCAGTACTTC.

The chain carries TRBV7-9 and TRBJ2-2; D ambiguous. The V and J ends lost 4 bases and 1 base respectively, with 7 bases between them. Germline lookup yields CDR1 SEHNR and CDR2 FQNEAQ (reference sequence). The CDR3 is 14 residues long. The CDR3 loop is CASSWPGNTGELFF. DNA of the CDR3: TGTGCCAGCAGCTGGCCAGGGAACACCGGGGAGCTGTTTTTT.

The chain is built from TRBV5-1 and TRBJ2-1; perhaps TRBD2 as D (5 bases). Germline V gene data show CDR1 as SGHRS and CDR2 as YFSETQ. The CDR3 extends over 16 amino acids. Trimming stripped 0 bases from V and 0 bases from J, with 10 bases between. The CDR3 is CASSLEVGSSYNEQFF. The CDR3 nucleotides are TGCGCCAGCAGCTTGGAGGTAGGGAGCTCCTACAATGAGCAGTTCTTC. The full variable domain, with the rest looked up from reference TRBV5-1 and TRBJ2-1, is KAGVTQTPRYLIKTRGQQVTLSCSPISGHRSVSWYQQTPGQGLQFLFEYFSETQRNKGNFPGRFSGRQFSNSRSEMNVSTLELGDSALYLCASSLEVGSSYNEQFFGPGTRLTVL.

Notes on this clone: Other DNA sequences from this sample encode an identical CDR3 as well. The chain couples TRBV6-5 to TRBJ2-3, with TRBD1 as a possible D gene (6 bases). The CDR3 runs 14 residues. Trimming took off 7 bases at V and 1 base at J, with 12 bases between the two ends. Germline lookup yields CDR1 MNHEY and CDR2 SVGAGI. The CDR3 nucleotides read TGTGCCAGCAAGAGGTCAGGGGGCACAGATACGCAGTATTTT. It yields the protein CASKRSGGTDTQYF.

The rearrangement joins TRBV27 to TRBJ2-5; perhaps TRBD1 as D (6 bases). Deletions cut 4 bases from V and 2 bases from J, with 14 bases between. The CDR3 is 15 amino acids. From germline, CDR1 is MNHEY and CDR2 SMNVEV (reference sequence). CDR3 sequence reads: CASSSRGGPQETQYF. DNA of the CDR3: TGTGCCAGCAGTTCCCGTGGGGGCCCTCAAGAGACCCAGTACTTC.

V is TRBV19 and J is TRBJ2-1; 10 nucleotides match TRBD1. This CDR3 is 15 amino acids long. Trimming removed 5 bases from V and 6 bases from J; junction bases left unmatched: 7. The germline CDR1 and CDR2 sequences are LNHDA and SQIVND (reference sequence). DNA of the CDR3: TGTGCCAGTAGTCCGACAGGGGGCGGAACCAATGAGCAGTTCTTC. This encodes CASSPTGGGTNEQFF. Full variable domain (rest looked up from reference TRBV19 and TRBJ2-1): DGGITQSPKYLFRKEGQNVTLSCEQNLNHDAMYWYRQDPGQGLRLIYYSQIVNDFQKGDIAEGYSVSREKKESFPLTVTSAQKNPTAFYLCASSPTGGGTNEQFFGPGTRLTVL.

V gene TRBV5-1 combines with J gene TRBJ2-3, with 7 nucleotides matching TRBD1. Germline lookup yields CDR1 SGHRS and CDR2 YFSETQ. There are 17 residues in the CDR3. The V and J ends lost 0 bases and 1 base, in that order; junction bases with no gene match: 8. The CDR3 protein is CASSLALDREGTDTQYF. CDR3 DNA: TGCGCCAGCAGCTTGGCCCTAGACAGGGAAGGCACAGATACGCAGTATTTT.

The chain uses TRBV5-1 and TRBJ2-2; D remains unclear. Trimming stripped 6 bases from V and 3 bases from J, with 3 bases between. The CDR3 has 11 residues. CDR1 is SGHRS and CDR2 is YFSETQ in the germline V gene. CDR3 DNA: TGCGCCAGCACCGACACCGGGGAGCTGTTTTTT. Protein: CASTDTGELFF. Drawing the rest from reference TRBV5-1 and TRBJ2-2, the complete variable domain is KAGVTQTPRYLIKTRGQQVTLSCSPISGHRSVSWYQQTPGQGLQFLFEYFSETQRNKGNFPGRFSGRQFSNSRSEMNVSTLELGDSALYLCASTDTGELFFGEGSRLTVL.

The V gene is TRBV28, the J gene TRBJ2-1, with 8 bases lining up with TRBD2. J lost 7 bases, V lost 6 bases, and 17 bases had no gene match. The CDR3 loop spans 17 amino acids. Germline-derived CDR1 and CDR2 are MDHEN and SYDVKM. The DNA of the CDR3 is TGTGCCAGCAGACATCCGGGACTAGTGCTAAGGGGTAATGAGCAGTTCTTC. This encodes CASRHPGLVLRGNEQFF.